This T cell receptor (beta chain) was captured by sequencing in a study of OX40 agonist ivuxolimab in advanced cancers. Study in general: Patients were around 83% male with ages roughly 20 to 85, mean about 60. Study-level points and caveats: Partial responders treated at 0.1-3.0 mg/kg exhibited clonal expansion among the lowest measured. CD8+ T cells averaged more expanded clones than CD4+.

The length of the CDR3 is 13 residues. Per the germline V gene, CDR1 is SNHLY and CDR2 is FYNNEI. Trimming cost V 6 bases and J 5 bases, with 10 bases left between them. Sequencing used immunoSEQ multiplex PCR; TCRdb keeps in-frame clones, though not all of them. Of 45,000 to 55,000 clones listed, about 76% are singletons. This clone was observed at least ten times. Its target is not known. The sequence was obtained from an adult with an advanced solid tumor such as melanoma, head and neck, liver or kidney cancer. This chain connects TRBV2 to TRBJ2-2; D uncertain. The sample here was CD4+ or CD8+ T cells sorted from blood, taken in a trial of the OX40 agonist ivuxolimab. The CDR3 region is CASSETATGELFF. CDR3 in DNA: TGTGCCAGCAGCGAGACGGCAACCGGGGAGCTGTTTTTT. Using reference TRBV2 and TRBJ2-2 for the parts outside the CDR3, the full variable domain is EPEVTQTPSHQVTQMGQEVILRCVPISNHLYFYWYRQILGQKVEFLVSFYNNEISEKSEIFDDQFSVERPDGSNFTLKIRSTKLEDSAMYFCASSETATGELFFGEGSRLTVL.